This T cell receptor (beta chain) stems from a study of T cell responses to AZD1222 COVID-19 vaccine. TCRdb's table, derived via immunoSEQ multiplex PCR, lists solely in-frame clones and lacks some. Counted here are 250,000 to 300,000 clones, approximately 94% occurring once; the ten biggest clones make up less than 0.6%. Timing groups of about 4 and about 12 weeks for second doses were pooled. The CDR3 runs to 16 residues. V shed 4 bases, J shed 5 bases, and the junction held 10 bases outside the gene matches. Germline values: CDR1 SGHRS, CDR2 YFSETQ. This clone was counted at least ten times. This specimen includes other DNA sequences encoding the same CDR3.

The chain has TRBV5-1 and TRBJ1-1; TRBD1 agrees at 11 bases. Here the sequenced sample was peripheral blood, taken 28 days after the second AZD1222 dose. The source is an adult who received the AZD1222 COVID-19 vaccine. CDR3 DNA sequence: TGCGCCAGCAGCCTGATGGGGACAGGGGGAGGAACTGAAGCTTTCTTT. Translated: CASSLMGTGGGTEAFF.